This paragraph reports one T cell receptor (beta chain). Participants came from some 23 US areas, aged roughly 18 to 89 years. The entry originates in a study of blood T cell repertoires in COVID-19. Overall study: Some COVID-19 samples were acute and others convalescent; all came from the United States, Italy and Spain. The analysed material was cDNA or gDNA that came from T cells, B-cell-depleted T cells, or PBMCs.

Germline V lookup: CDR1 MNHEY, CDR2 SMNVEV (reference sequence). The CDR3 runs to 15 residues. V gave up 3 bases and J gave up 0 bases, with 11 bases separating them. Authors' data handling: It was from reference gene primer amplification that nucleated cell counts were estimated. Sequenced by immunoSEQ multiplex PCR; TCRdb stores in-frame clones only, minus some. V and J calls and clone size are as listed in that table; D and trimming were resolved from the DNA. The sample carries some 250,000 clones, about 89% recorded once. Sequencing was carried out using PBMCs or T cells enriched from blood (not recorded which). This TCR derives from a human donor in a cohort exposed to, infected with or recovered from COVID-19 (not recorded which). The donor label of this sample is uncertain. J is TRBJ1-1 and V is TRBV27; the D gene is possibly TRBD1 (5 bases). The CDR3 bases are TGTGCCAGCAGTTTCGGGGGAGGGTTGAACACTGAAGCTTTCTTT. Its protein product is CASSFGGGLNTEAFF.